This T cell receptor (beta chain) came from a study of blood T cell repertoires in COVID-19. Study information: The cDNA or gDNA used as material had been derived from T cells, B-cell-depleted T cells, or PBMCs.

Germline V gene lookup returns CDR1 SGHTS and CDR2 YDEGEE. This CDR3 has 15 residues. V was pared by 0 bases and J by 2 bases, with 9 bases between. Generated by immunoSEQ multiplex PCR, the TCRdb table keeps only in-frame clones and is missing some. The sample records under 80,000 clones, roughly 92% being singletons. Sequencing was done on a sample of peripheral blood. This receptor was taken from a human donor in a cohort sampled during active COVID-19. V and J are TRBV5-8 and TRBJ1-3; maybe TRBD1 (6 bases). CDR3 in DNA: TGTGCCAGCAGCTTGGGGGACACGACTGGAAACACCATATATTTT. This codes for CASSLGDTTGNTIYF.